What follows are 13 T cell receptor beta chains derived from one specimen sequenced in a study of technical replicates of blood from a handful of donors. The protocol was immunoSEQ multiplex PCR, while the TCRdb copy is restricted to in-frame clones and leaves out a portion. Of about 79,000 clones in the sample, around 90% were seen once. Sequencing was done on a sample of T cells isolated from PBMCs. These receptors all stem from a human donor in good health. Some clones in this sample may be carry-over from other donors' samples.

The V and J genes are TRBV5-5 and TRBJ2-2, with a possible D match to TRBD1 (5 bases). The CDR3 extends over 15 amino acids. The V gene's germline CDR1 is SGHKS and CDR2 YYEKEE (reference sequence). Trimming took 2 bases from V and 2 from J, leaving 10 bases between them. The chain's CDR3 is CASSLQVLNTGELFF. DNA of the CDR3: TGTGCCAGCAGCTTACAGGTCCTCAACACCGGGGAGCTGTTTTTT.

In DNA form, the CDR3 reads TGTGCCAGCAGCAATCCGGGACAGGAGGCCCTAAATCAGCCCCAGCATTTT. It yields the protein CASSNPGQEALNQPQHF. V usage is TRBV21-1 and J usage is TRBJ1-5; TRBD1 is the table's D call and was not checked against the DNA. TRBV21-1 is noted as a pseudogene. This CDR3 region has 17 residues.

DNA for the CDR3: TGTGCCAGCAGTGGTATCGGCGGGAGGGCCTACGAGCAGTACTTC. Encoded protein: CASSGIGGRAYEQYF. The rearrangement links TRBV6-1 to TRBJ2-7; 9 bases align to TRBD2. V shed 4 bases, J shed 2 bases, and the junction held 6 bases outside the gene matches. The CDR3 is 15 amino acids. The germline CDR1 and CDR2 sequences are MNHNS and SASEGT.

The V and J genes are TRBV4-1 and TRBJ2-7, with D maybe TRBD2 (6 bases). Looked up from germline, CDR1 is MGHRA and CDR2 is YSYEKL. The CDR3 is 15 amino acids. The germline V and J ends were trimmed by 5 bases and 0 bases, with 14 bases remaining between them. The CDR3, as DNA: TGCGCCAGCAGCGAGGGACTCCTAAGCTCCTACGAGCAGTACTTC. Its protein is CASSEGLLSSYEQYF.

The genes are TRBV7-2 and TRBJ1-2, with D tentatively TRBD1 (5 bases). Trimming pared 7 bases from V and 7 bases from J, leaving 16 bases between. Per the germline V gene, CDR1 is SGHTA and CDR2 is FQGNSA. This CDR3 contains 13 residues. CDR3 nucleotide sequence: TGTGCCAGCACCCAGGGCGTGATGGCTGGCTACACCTTC. It specifies CASTQGVMAGYTF.

The V gene is TRBV4-3, the J gene TRBJ2-1; TRBD1 matches 10 bases. The V gene's germline CDR1 is LGHNA and CDR2 YSLEER. This CDR3 is 15 amino acids long. V lost 4 bases to trimming and J lost 7 bases; unmatched junction nucleotides: 7. This chain's CDR3 is CASSPLGTGVNEQFF. For the CDR3, the DNA is TGCGCCAGCAGCCCCCTGGGGACAGGGGTGAATGAGCAGTTCTTC.

CDR3 coding DNA: TGCGCCAGCGTGGGACAGAATAATGAAAAACTGTTTTTT. Amino acid sequence: CASVGQNNEKLFF. The chain recombines TRBV10-2 with TRBJ1-4, with 7 bases that match TRBD1. CDR1 and CDR2 (germline): WSHSY, SAAADI. This CDR3 spans 13 amino acids. With V trimmed by 8 bases and J by 4 bases, 4 bases remained unmatched.

J is TRBJ1-1 and V is TRBV30; perhaps TRBD1 as D (5 bases). Germline assignment: CDR1 GTSNPN and CDR2 SVGIG (reference sequence). Trimming cost V 0 bases and J 10 bases, with 21 bases left between them. CDR3 length: 15 amino acids. The CDR3 region is CAWSVSLGRGVGAFF. CDR3 nucleotides: TGTGCCTGGAGTGTATCGCTGGGGCGGGGCGTTGGAGCTTTCTTT. Combining the CDR3 with reference TRBV30 and TRBJ1-1 gives the whole variable domain SQTIHQWPATLVQPVGSPLSLECTVEGTSNPNLYWYRQAAGRGLQLLFYSVGIGQISSEVPQNLSASRPQDRQFILSSKKLLLSDSGFYLCAWSVSLGRGVGAFFGQGTRLTVV.

V is TRBV4-1 and J is TRBJ1-1; D might be TRBD1 (5 bases). Germline CDR1 MGHRA, CDR2 YSYEKL. The CDR3 runs 13 residues. V was pared by 4 bases and J by 1 base, with 7 bases between. The CDR3 DNA is TGCGCCAGCAGCCTTCAGGGGAACACTGAAGCTTTCTTT. It yields the protein CASSLQGNTEAFF.

The V and J genes are TRBV11-3 and TRBJ2-5; 8 bases line up with TRBD2. The CDR3 contains 16 residues. The junction had 7 bases not matched to a gene; V was cut back by 2 bases and J by 2 bases. Germline V gene sequence: CDR1 SGHNT, CDR2 YENEEA. The CDR3 sequence: CASSLRQRGTQETQYF. Written as DNA, the CDR3 is TGTGCCAGCAGCTTACGCCAGCGGGGGACTCAAGAGACCCAGTACTTC.

The chain links TRBV2 to TRBJ1-2; D may be TRBD1 (5 bases). This CDR3 is built from 13 residues. Germline V CDR1 and CDR2: SNHLY, FYNNEI. Trimming removed 3 bases at V and 4 bases at J, with 9 bases between. CDR3 residues: CASSETESYGYTF. The CDR3 nucleotides are TGTGCCAGCAGTGAGACAGAATCCTATGGCTACACCTTC.

The chain has TRBV19 and TRBJ2-5; 15 positions agree with TRBD2. The CDR3 is made up of 19 amino acids. The V segment lost 3 bases and the J segment 1 base; nucleotides outside the gene matches: 9. From germline, CDR1 is LNHDA and CDR2 SQIVND (reference sequence). The CDR3 loop is CASSMSLGTSGRTQETQYF. DNA for the CDR3: TGTGCCAGTAGTATGAGTTTAGGGACTAGCGGGAGGACCCAAGAGACCCAGTACTTC.

The genes are TRBV10-3 and TRBJ2-7; D is unresolved. Germline V CDR1 and CDR2: ENHRY, SYGVKD. The CDR3 contains 16 residues. Between the trimmed V and J ends, which lost 4 bases and 0 bases, there was a span of 16 bases. The CDR3: CAISGSLTHLSYEQYF. CDR3 in DNA: TGTGCCATCAGTGGATCCCTGACTCACCTCTCCTACGAGCAGTACTTC.